The T cell receptor (beta chain) described here comes from a study of T cells in Graves' hyperthyroidism and ophthalmopathy. Points from the study as a whole: The model made its ophthalmopathy prediction, and onset followed a median approximately 6 months later.

Enrolled ophthalmopathy patients presented with a Clinical Activity Score of at least 3, a NOSPECS grade of at least 4, and disease duration under 3 months. Used for diagnoses were clinical symptoms, serum thyroxine and TRAb, thyroid ultrasound and orbital computed tomography. TCR beta CDR3 region amplification was performed from RNA transcripts. HTBI primers were used for first-round RT-PCR of the TCR CDR3. TCRdb called the multiplex PCR reads again in MiXCR, with one record for every CDR3 protein. Among 500,000 to 750,000 distinct CDR3 sequences, 12% to 15% were seen once, and the ten largest hold less than 9%. This clonotype was seen at least ten times. Antigen unknown. Trimming removed 5 bases from V and 5 bases from J; junction bases left unmatched: 10. This CDR3 spans 16 amino acids. The germline V gene has CDR1 SGHVS and CDR2 FQNEAQ.

V gene TRBV7-8 combines with J gene TRBJ2-7; 12 nucleotides align to TRBD2. Sequenced input: blood. The TCR sequence derives from a woman younger than 30 with Graves' ophthalmopathy. The CDR3 sequence is CASSQTRLAGADEQYF. DNA of the CDR3: TGTGCCAGCAGCCAAACCCGACTAGCGGGAGCAGACGAGCAGTACTTC.